This T cell receptor beta chain was recovered during a study of blood T cell repertoires in COVID-19. Study-level information: COVID-19 samples collected from the United States, Italy and Spain covered acute and convalescent phases. PBMCs, B-cell-depleted T cells, or T cells provided the cDNA or gDNA that made up the material.

As processed by the authors: It was from reference gene primer amplification that nucleated cell counts were estimated. Profiled with immunoSEQ multiplex PCR; TCRdb holds only in-frame clones, not every one. V and J calls and clone size are as listed in that table; D and trimming were resolved from the DNA. The sample records 150,000 to 200,000 clones, almost 80% being singletons. The CDR3 has 15 residues. J was trimmed by 7 bases and V by 1 base; bases with no gene match: 5. CDR1 SGHNT and CDR2 YYREEE come from the germline V gene (reference sequence). In terms of age and location, participants ranged from roughly 18 to 90 years and lived in about 25 US areas.

This receptor was identified in a woman between 45 and 60 years old who had recovered from COVID-19. The chain uses TRBV5-4 and TRBJ2-1, with 10 nucleotides matching TRBD2. The sample taken for sequencing was PBMCs or T cells enriched from blood (not recorded which). CDR3 coding DNA: TGTGCCAGCAGCTTGCGCCTAGCGGGAGATAATGAGCAGTTCTTC. It translates to CASSLRLAGDNEQFF.